This T cell receptor (beta chain) appears in the sequencing data of a study of long-term antiretroviral therapy in people with HIV. Version v3.0 of the immunoSEQ assay was performed at survey level. Using immunoSEQ multiplex PCR, the repertoire was profiled, and TCRdb retains in-frame clones only, with some absent. Among 13,000 or so clones, 75% to 85% were seen once, and the ten largest hold around 13%. This clone appeared a single time. Germline V lookup: CDR1 SNHLY, CDR2 FYNNEI. With 2 bases removed from V and 5 bases from J, the gap between germline ends came to 12 bases. The CDR3 totals 14 residues.

The TCR comes from a middle-aged man with HIV. The specimen comprised unsorted PBMCs, sampled 3.2 years before starting antiretroviral therapy. V usage is TRBV2 and J usage is TRBJ1-2; tentative D call: TRBD1 (6 bases). In DNA, the CDR3 is TGTGCCAGCAGTGAACAGGGGTTGGGGTATGGCTACACCTTC. As protein: CASSEQGLGYGYTF.